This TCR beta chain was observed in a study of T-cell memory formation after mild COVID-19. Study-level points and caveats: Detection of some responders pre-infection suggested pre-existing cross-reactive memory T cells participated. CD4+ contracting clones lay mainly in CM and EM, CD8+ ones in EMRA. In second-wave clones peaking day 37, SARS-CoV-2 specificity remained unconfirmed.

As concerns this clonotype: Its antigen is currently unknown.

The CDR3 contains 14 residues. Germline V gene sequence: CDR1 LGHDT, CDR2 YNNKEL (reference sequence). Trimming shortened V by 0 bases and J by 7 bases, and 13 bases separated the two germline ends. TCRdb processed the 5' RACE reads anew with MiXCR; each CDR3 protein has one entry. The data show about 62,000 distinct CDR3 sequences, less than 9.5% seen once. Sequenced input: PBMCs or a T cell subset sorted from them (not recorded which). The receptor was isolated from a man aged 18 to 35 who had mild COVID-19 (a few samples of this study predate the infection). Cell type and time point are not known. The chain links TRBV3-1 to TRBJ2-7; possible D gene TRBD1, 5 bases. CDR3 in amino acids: CASSQDRAGREQYF. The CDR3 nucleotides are TGTGCCAGCAGCCAAGATCGGGCAGGGCGTGAGCAGTACTTC.